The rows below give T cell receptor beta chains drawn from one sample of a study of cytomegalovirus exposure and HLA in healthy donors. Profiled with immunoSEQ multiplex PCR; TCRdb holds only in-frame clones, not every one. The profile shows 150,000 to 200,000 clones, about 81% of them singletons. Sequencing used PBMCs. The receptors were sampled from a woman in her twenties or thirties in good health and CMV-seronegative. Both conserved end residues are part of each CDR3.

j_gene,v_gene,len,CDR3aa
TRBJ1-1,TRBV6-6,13,CASRTGGGTEAFF
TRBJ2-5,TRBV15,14,CATRKGQPQETQYF
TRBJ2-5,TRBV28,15,CASSYGGGISETQYF
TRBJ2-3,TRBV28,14,CASSSGVGTDTQYF
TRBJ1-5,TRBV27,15,CASSKTGTGVGTQHF
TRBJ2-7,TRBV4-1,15,CASSQTRDGPYEQYF
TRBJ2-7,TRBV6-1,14,CASRPGQSSYEQYF
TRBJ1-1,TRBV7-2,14,CASSLRTGGTEAFF
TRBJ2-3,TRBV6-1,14,CASSGLADTDTQYF
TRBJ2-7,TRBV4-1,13,CASSQDSPYEQYF
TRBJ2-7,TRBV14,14,CASSTMAGFYEQYF
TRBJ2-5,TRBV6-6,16,CASSYSKTSVQETQYF
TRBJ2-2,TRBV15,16,CATSRVVAGRAGELFF
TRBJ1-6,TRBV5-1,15,CASSLVGAANSPLHF
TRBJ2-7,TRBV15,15,CATSSLSDRGHEQYF
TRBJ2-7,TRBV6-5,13,CASSAQGAYEQYF
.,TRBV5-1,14,CASTIGQTSYEQYF
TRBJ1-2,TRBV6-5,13,CASSPGGKYGYTF
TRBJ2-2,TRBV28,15,CASSFETGGTGELFF
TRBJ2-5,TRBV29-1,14,CSASDWALQETQYF
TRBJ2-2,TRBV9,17,CASSSQDGRLNTGELFF
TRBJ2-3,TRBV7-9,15,CASSSPYEGTDTQYF
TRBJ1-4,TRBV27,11,CASSLGEKLFF
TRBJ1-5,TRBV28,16,CASSLMVGQGGQPQHF
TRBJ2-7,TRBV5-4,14,CASSLKGNSYEQYF
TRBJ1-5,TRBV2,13,CASSEYGIQPQHF
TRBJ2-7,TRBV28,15,CASQTRVSVRDEQYF
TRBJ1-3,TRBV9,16,CASSAGQGYSGNTIYF
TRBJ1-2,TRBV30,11,CAWSGSYGYTF
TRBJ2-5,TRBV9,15,CASSVGSSGGETQYF
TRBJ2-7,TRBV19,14,CASSTLAGPSEQYF
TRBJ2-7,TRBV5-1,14,CASSLGREVGEQYF
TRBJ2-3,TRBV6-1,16,CASSEIGGQVGDTQYF
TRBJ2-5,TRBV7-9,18,CASSFDLAGGRDQETQYF
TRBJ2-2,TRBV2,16,CASSEVGQANTGELFF
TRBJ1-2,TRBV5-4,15,CASSSQGTSNYGYTF
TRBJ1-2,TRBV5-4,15,CASSLAPQGKDGYTF
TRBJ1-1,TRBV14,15,CASSQGSGSWTEAFF